These 13 T cell receptor beta chains were all obtained from the same sample, sequenced in a study of blood T cell repertoires in COVID-19. TCRdb keeps only in-frame clones here, not all; method: immunoSEQ multiplex PCR. The sample includes 150,000 or so clones, roughly 87% of them seen just once. Sequencing used PBMCs or T cells enriched from blood (not recorded which). The receptor set was obtained from a woman aged 40 to 55 who had been exposed to COVID-19.

CDR3 protein: CASSPGQASGYTF. CDR3 bases: TGCGCCAGCAGCCCCGGACAGGCTTCTGGCTACACCTTC. The chain joins TRBV4-3 to TRBJ1-2; 7 bases fit TRBD1. CDR1 is LGHNA, CDR2 YSLEER, per germline. With V trimmed by 4 bases and J by 7 bases, 6 bases remained unmatched. This CDR3 has 13 amino acids.

The rearrangement joins TRBV18 to TRBJ1-1; D remains ambiguous. The V end lost 5 bases, the J end lost 4 bases, and 11 bases lay between the germline ends. The length of the CDR3 is 13 residues. CDR1 is KGHSH and CDR2 is LQKENI in the germline V gene. In nucleotides, the CDR3 is TGTGCCAGCTCAGGTTCGAGTAGCACTGAAGCTTTCTTT. Translated: CASSGSSSTEAFF.

The chain carries TRBV7-9 and TRBJ2-1; D is perhaps TRBD2 (5 bases). CDR1 and CDR2 (germline): SEHNR, FQNEAQ (reference sequence). The CDR3 sequence is 13 residues long. Trimming took 4 bases from V and 5 from J, leaving 9 bases between them. The CDR3 region has the DNA TGTGCCAGCAGCTCCCGGCGGGACAATGAGCAGTTCTTC. This encodes CASSSRRDNEQFF.

In regard to this clone: Other DNA sequences within the sample encode an identical CDR3. This chain uses TRBV19 with TRBJ2-3; 9 nucleotides agree with TRBD1. With 3 bases clipped from V and 6 bases from J, the junction kept 1 base outside the gene matches. The CDR3 totals 13 residues. Germline V lookup: CDR1 LNHDA, CDR2 SQIVND (reference sequence). Written as DNA, the CDR3 is TGTGCCAGTAGTATCGGACAGGGGGATACGCAGTATTTT. As protein: CASSIGQGDTQYF. The full variable domain, completed using reference TRBV19 and TRBJ2-3, is DGGITQSPKYLFRKEGQNVTLSCEQNLNHDAMYWYRQDPGQGLRLIYYSQIVNDFQKGDIAEGYSVSREKKESFPLTVTSAQKNPTAFYLCASSIGQGDTQYFGPGTRLTVL.

As DNA, the CDR3 is TGTGCCATCACCCCGGGAGGGGACACTGAAGCTTTCTTT. Translating gives CAITPGGDTEAFF. The rearrangement uses TRBV10-3 and TRBJ1-1; maybe TRBD1 (5 bases). The length of the CDR3 is 13 residues. Trimming left V 7 bases short and J 3 bases short, with 12 bases between. The germline CDR1 and CDR2 sequences are ENHRY and SYGVKD.

The V and J genes are TRBV11-3 and TRBJ2-7, with 9 bases identical to TRBD1. This CDR3 is 13 amino acids long. The trim removed 4 bases at V and 3 bases at J, leaving 1 base unmatched. Germline V CDR1 and CDR2: SGHNT, YENEEA. CDR3 sequence (DNA): TGTGCCAGCAGCTCGGGACAGGGCTACGAGCAGTACTTC. As protein: CASSSGQGYEQYF.

This chain links TRBV28 with TRBJ2-7; 9 bases are shared with TRBD1. The CDR3 sequence is 15 residues long. After removal of 9 bases from V and 5 bases from J, the junction contained 14 bases not matched to a gene. Germline-derived CDR1 and CDR2 are MDHEN and SYDVKM. This CDR3 is CASNSAGQGQHEQYF. The CDR3, as DNA: TGTGCCAGTAATTCCGCGGGACAGGGTCAACACGAGCAGTACTTC.

The chain employs TRBV25-1 and TRBJ1-2, with a tentative D call TRBD1 (6 bases). Germline CDR1 is MGHDK and CDR2 is SYGVNS. V was shortened by 10 bases and J by 6 bases, with 15 bases between the two germline ends. CDR3 length: 12 amino acids. The CDR3 region is CATTQGVNGYTF. The CDR3 nucleotides read TGTGCCACCACACAGGGCGTCAATGGCTACACCTTC.

The rearrangement joins TRBV18 to TRBJ1-5, with a weak D call TRBD1 (5 bases). Trimming took 3 bases from V and 9 from J, leaving 18 bases between them. Looked up from germline, CDR1 is KGHSH and CDR2 is LQKENI. The CDR3 sequence is 15 residues long. The chain's CDR3 is CASSPDPQGQGPQHF. CDR3 sequence (DNA): TGTGCCAGCTCACCGGACCCACAAGGCCAGGGGCCCCAGCATTTT.

The gene calls are TRBV5-1 and TRBJ2-6, with TRBD1 matching over 7 bases. V shed 4 bases and J 2 bases; nucleotides not matched to a gene: 12. The CDR3 spans 18 residues. The germline gives CDR1 SGHRS, CDR2 YFSETQ. In DNA, the CDR3 is TGCGCCAGCAGCCGGTACCGGGACAGAAATCCTGGGGCCAACGTCCTGACTTTC. It specifies CASSRYRDRNPGANVLTF.

This clone came up once. This chain links TRBV24-1 with TRBJ1-1; D gene unclear. The CDR3 contains 14 residues. Per germline, CDR1 KGHDR and CDR2 SFDVKD. Trimming took 2 bases from V and 7 from J, leaving 13 bases between them. Written as DNA, the CDR3 is TGTGCCACCAGTGATTATCCTCCGGGAGGTGAAGCTTTCTTT. Amino acid sequence: CATSDYPPGGEAFF.

The rearrangement links TRBV10-2 to TRBJ2-3, with a possible D match to TRBD2 (7 bases). This CDR3 is built from 13 residues. Trimming shortened V by 8 bases and J by 6 bases, and 15 bases separated the two germline ends. Germline V gene sequence: CDR1 WSHSY, CDR2 SAAADI. The CDR3 here is CASGFAGADTQYF. In nucleotides, the CDR3 is TGCGCCAGCGGCTTCGCGGGGGCCGATACGCAGTATTTT.

The rearrangement uses TRBV5-4 and TRBJ1-1; no reliable D call. In germline, CDR1 is SGHNT, CDR2 YYREEE (reference sequence). The V end was cut by 0 bases, the J end by 4 bases, with 10 bases between. The CDR3 extends over 14 amino acids. The CDR3 region is CASSLELTGTEAFF. DNA of the CDR3: TGTGCCAGCAGCTTGGAGTTAACGGGCACTGAAGCTTTCTTT.